Included here is one T cell receptor beta chain sequence, with context. V lost 5 bases, J lost 6 bases, and 15 bases lay in between. The CDR3 totals 14 residues. Random hexamers were used to reverse transcribe an amount of about 0.45 to 1 ug RNA. A multiplex approach, immunoSEQ multiplex PCR, amplified TCR beta CDR3 across 54 Vbeta and 13 Jbeta. MiXCR was run by TCRdb on the immunoSEQ multiplex PCR reads, yielding one entry per CDR3 protein. The data contain around 170,000 distinct CDR3 sequences, 92% of them singletons. Healthy donors, matched for age and sex, constituted the control group. FACS was used to enrich TEMRA cells, whereas the CD8+ and CD4+ T cells were obtained by negative isolation. The data are from a study of CD8 T cells in Susac syndrome.

The sequence derives from a human donor in good health. This chain connects TRBV12-3 or TRBV12-4 to TRBJ2-3, with a tentative D call TRBD1 (6 bases). Sequencing was performed on CD4+ T cells from PBMCs. The CDR3 region has the DNA TGTGCCAGCAGTCTTCGAGGGGGTAGGGATACGCAGTATTTT. It encodes CASSLRGGRDTQYF.